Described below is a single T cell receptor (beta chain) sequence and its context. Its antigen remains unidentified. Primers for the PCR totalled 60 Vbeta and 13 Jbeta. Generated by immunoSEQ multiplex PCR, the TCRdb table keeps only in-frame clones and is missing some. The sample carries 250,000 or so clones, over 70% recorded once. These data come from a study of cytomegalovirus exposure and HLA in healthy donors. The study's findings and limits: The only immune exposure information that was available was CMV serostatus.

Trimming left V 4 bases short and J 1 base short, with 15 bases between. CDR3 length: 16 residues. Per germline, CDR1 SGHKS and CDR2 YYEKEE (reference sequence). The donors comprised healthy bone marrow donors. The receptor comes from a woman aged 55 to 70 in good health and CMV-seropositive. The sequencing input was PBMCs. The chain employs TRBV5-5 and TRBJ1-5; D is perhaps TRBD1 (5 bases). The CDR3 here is CASSPLGGLSNQPQHF. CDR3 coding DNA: TGTGCCAGCAGCCCCCTCGGGGGGTTGAGCAATCAGCCCCAGCATTTT.